The T cell receptor (beta chain) under discussion was sequenced for a study of T cell changes during pregnancy in multiple sclerosis. The germline V gene encodes CDR1 ENHRY and CDR2 SYGVKD. The length of the CDR3 is 13 residues. Trimming took 3 bases from V and 1 from J, leaving 6 bases between them. The data were produced by immunoSEQ multiplex PCR, yet TCRdb's version contains in-frame clones alone and is incomplete. The sample has about 35,000 clones, roughly nine tenths seen once. This chain links TRBV10-3 with TRBJ2-5; D is ambiguous. The sequenced sample was CD4+ T cells from peripheral blood mononuclear cells, obtained in the third trimester of pregnancy. This receptor was obtained from a female donor in good health, enrolled as a control in a pregnancy study. CDR3 region: CAISELPQETQYF. CDR3 sequence (DNA): TGTGCCATCAGTGAACTTCCCCAAGAGACCCAGTACTTC.